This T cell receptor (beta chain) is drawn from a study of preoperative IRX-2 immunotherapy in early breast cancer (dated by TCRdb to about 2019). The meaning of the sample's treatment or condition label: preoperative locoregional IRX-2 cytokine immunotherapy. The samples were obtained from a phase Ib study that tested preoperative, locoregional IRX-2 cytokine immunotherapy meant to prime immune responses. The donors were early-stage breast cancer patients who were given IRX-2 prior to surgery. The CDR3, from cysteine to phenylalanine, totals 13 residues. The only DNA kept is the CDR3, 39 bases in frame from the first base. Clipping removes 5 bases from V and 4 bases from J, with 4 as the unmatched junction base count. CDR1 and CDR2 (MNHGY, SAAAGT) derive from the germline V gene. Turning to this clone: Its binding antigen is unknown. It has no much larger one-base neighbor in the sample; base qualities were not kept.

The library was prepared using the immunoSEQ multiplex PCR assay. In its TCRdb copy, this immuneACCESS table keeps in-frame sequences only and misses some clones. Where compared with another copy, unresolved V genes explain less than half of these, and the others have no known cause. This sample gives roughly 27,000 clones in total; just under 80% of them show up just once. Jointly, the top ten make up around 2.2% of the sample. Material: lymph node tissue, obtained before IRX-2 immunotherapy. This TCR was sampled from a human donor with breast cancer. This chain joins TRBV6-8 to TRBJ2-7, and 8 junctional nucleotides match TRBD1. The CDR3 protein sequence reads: CASSVRTGYEQYF. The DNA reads TGTGCCAGCAGTGTACGGACAGGGTACGAGCAGTACTTC.